Following are 20 T cell receptor beta chains from one sample sequenced in a study of beta chain features in type 1 diabetes. General study points: Patients with Type 1 diabetes showed moderately but significantly shorter TCRB CDR3s in all four CD4+ subsets.

What these receptors recognize is not known. Sequenced material consisted of expressed TCRB transcripts (all of the isolated RNA was reverse transcribed). Profiling relied on immunoSEQ multiplex PCR, and the TCRdb table lists in-frame clones only, not all of them. There are 300,000 to 400,000 clones in the sample; approximately 12% occur only once, and about 0.016% lies in the top ten. Sequencing was done on a sample of naive CD4+ T cells from blood. Every receptor here comes from a young woman with type 1 diabetes.

This clone was found a few times. The J gene is TRBJ2-3, the V gene TRBV7-2; 9 bases fit TRBD1. With V trimmed by 5 bases and J by 4 bases, 4 bases remained unmatched. The CDR3 spans 14 residues. Germline V CDR1 and CDR2: SGHTA, FQGNSA. In DNA form, the CDR3 reads TGTGCCAGCAGCGAAGGACAGGGGCCAGATACGCAGTATTTT. This sequence encodes CASSEGQGPDTQYF.

This chain links TRBV5-1 with TRBJ2-7; the D is unclear. Germline assignment: CDR1 SGHRS and CDR2 YFSETQ. Trimming stripped 4 bases from V and 0 bases from J, with 11 bases between. The CDR3 consists of 14 residues. Written as DNA, the CDR3 is TGCGCCAGCAGCCTCCTCACTGACTCCTACGAGCAGTACTTC. Its translation is CASSLLTDSYEQYF.

The table lists this clone with a few counts. The chain carries TRBV6-6 and TRBJ2-6; D not resolved. The ends were cut back, 3 bases at V and 1 base at J, with 7 bases in the middle. This CDR3 is built from 15 residues. Germline V gives CDR1 MNHNY, CDR2 SVGAGI (reference sequence). The chain's CDR3 is CASSYLASGANVLTF. The CDR3 coding sequence is TGTGCCAGCAGTTATTTGGCATCTGGGGCCAACGTCCTGACTTTC.

CDR3 protein: CASSFTTNTGELFF. Here the CDR3 DNA reads TGTGCCAGCAGTTTTACTACCAACACCGGGGAGCTGTTTTTT. The gene calls are TRBV27 and TRBJ2-2; D is unclear. Germline values: CDR1 MNHEY, CDR2 SMNVEV (reference sequence). This CDR3 comprises 14 residues. V was pared by 3 bases and J by 2 bases, with 7 bases between.

This clone was recorded a few times. This chain's CDR3 is CATRTGYSNQPQHF. DNA for the CDR3: TGTGCCACCAGGACAGGGTACAGCAATCAGCCCCAGCATTTT. The chain recombines TRBV28 with TRBJ1-5, with TRBD1 matching over 8 bases. Germline-derived CDR1 and CDR2 are MDHEN and SYDVKM. The V segment lost 10 bases and the J segment 1 base; nucleotides outside the gene matches: 6. The length of the CDR3 is 14 residues.

This clone was recorded a few times. CDR3 DNA sequence: TGTGCCAGCAGCAGGGGACTAGCGGGAGAGTCCTACGAGCAGTACTTC. This codes for CASSRGLAGESYEQYF. V gene TRBV4-2 combines with J gene TRBJ2-7; 14 nucleotides line up with TRBD2. This CDR3 has 16 amino acids. Germline V lookup: CDR1 LGHNA, CDR2 YNFKEQ. Trimming cost V 5 bases and J 1 base; bases outside gene matches: 4.

In this sample, this clone turned up a few times. V is TRBV27 and J is TRBJ1-1; D is possibly TRBD1 (6 bases). V shed 2 bases and J shed 4 bases, with 17 bases lying between them. The germline gives CDR1 MNHEY, CDR2 SMNVEV (reference sequence). This CDR3 is built from 16 residues. CDR3: CASSLAAQGQLTEAFF. For the CDR3, the DNA is TGTGCCAGCAGTTTAGCGGCACAGGGCCAGCTCACTGAAGCTTTCTTT.

The chain uses TRBV2 and TRBJ2-5; possibly TRBD2 for D (5 bases). V shed 10 bases and J shed 4 bases, with 10 bases lying between them. The germline V gene has CDR1 SNHLY and CDR2 FYNNEI. The CDR3 extends over 11 amino acids. The CDR3: CATGVRETQYF. The CDR3, as DNA: TGTGCCACCGGGGTCCGAGAGACCCAGTACTTC.

A few counts support this clone. The chain recombines TRBV9 with TRBJ2-2; tentative D call: TRBD1 (5 bases). Germline V gene data show CDR1 as SGDLS and CDR2 as YYNGEE. This CDR3 comprises 13 residues. V was pared by 2 bases and J by 8 bases, with 10 bases between. DNA of the CDR3: TGTGCCAGCAGCGTTCAGGGCGGAGGGGAGCTGTTTTTT. It is translated as CASSVQGGGELFF.

V gene TRBV18 combines with J gene TRBJ2-1; 9 bases are a match to TRBD2. Unmatched junction bases numbered 8, after V lost 7 bases and J lost 7 bases. In germline, CDR1 is KGHSH, CDR2 LQKENI. The CDR3 sequence is 14 residues long. The CDR3 DNA reads TGTGCCAGCTTGGGACTAGCCCCCGAGAATGAGCAGTTCTTC. This translates into CASLGLAPENEQFF.

In its sample, this clone was seen a few times. This chain connects TRBV20-1 to TRBJ1-2; D uncertain. V was clipped by 3 bases and J by 7 bases, with 9 bases between them. Germline CDR1 reads DFQATT; CDR2 reads SNEGSKA (reference sequence). This CDR3 has 11 residues. The CDR3 spells CSARETSGYTF. In nucleotides, the CDR3 is TGCAGTGCTAGGGAGACTAGTGGCTACACCTTC.

CDR3 residues: CASSQGGILNEQFF. As DNA, the CDR3 is TGTGCCAGCAGCCAAGGAGGGATACTCAATGAGCAGTTCTTC. This chain links TRBV7-2 with TRBJ2-1; D might be TRBD2 (6 bases). V was shortened by 5 bases and J by 6 bases, with 14 bases between the two germline ends. The CDR3 has 14 amino acids. Per germline, CDR1 SGHTA and CDR2 FQGNSA.

Details on this clone: A single base separates this from a much larger clone, so it may be a read error. The chain carries TRBV7-3 and TRBJ2-3; tentative D call: TRBD2 (5 bases). Trimming stripped 5 bases from V and 5 bases from J, with 8 bases between. The CDR3 consists of 12 residues. Germline CDR1 and CDR2: SGHTA and FQGTGA. The CDR3 spells CASSPGEDTQYF. In DNA form, the CDR3 reads TGTGCCAGCAGCCCCGGGGAAGATACGCAGTATTTT.

The chain has TRBV5-1 and TRBJ1-5, with 11 bases fitting TRBD1. Germline V CDR1 and CDR2: SGHRS, YFSETQ. CDR3 length: 17 residues. V dropped 4 bases and J dropped 6; count of bases not matched to a gene: 12. The CDR3 region is CASSENPGQGDIQPQHF. DNA for the CDR3: TGCGCCAGCAGCGAGAATCCGGGACAGGGGGATATTCAGCCCCAGCATTTT.

This sequence joins TRBV27 and TRBJ2-1, with 10 nucleotides matching TRBD2. V was pared by 1 base and J by 7 bases, with 4 bases of the junction left unmatched. From germline, CDR1 is MNHEY and CDR2 SMNVEV (reference sequence). The CDR3 runs 15 residues. The CDR3 nucleotides are TGTGCCAGCAGTTTATTGAGCGGGAGGGTAAATGAGCAGTTCTTC. The encoded protein is CASSLLSGRVNEQFF.

The chain joins TRBV7-9 to TRBJ2-1, with TRBD2 matching over 9 bases. The trim removed 4 bases at V and 5 bases at J, leaving 6 bases unmatched. Per the germline V gene, CDR1 is SEHNR and CDR2 is FQNEAQ (reference sequence). This CDR3 spans 15 amino acids. The CDR3 nucleotides are TGTGCCAGCAGCTCCCTCCAGCGGGGGGACAATGAGCAGTTCTTC. Its protein is CASSSLQRGDNEQFF.

The gene calls are TRBV11-2 and TRBJ2-1; 7 positions agree with TRBD1. Trimming cost V 5 bases and J 2 bases; bases outside gene matches: 6. This CDR3 is 15 amino acids long. CDR1 is SGHAT and CDR2 is FQNNGV in the germline V gene. The CDR3 DNA reads as TGTGCCAGCAGCACGGCGACAGGGACCTACAATGAGCAGTTCTTC. It translates to CASSTATGTYNEQFF.

This chain connects TRBV5-1 to TRBJ2-3; D is perhaps TRBD2 (6 bases). Looked up from germline, CDR1 is SGHRS and CDR2 is YFSETQ. V was clipped by 3 bases and J by 8 bases, with 19 bases between them. This CDR3 has 15 residues. CDR3 region: CASSSRDSPVGTQYF. The CDR3 bases are TGCGCCAGCAGCTCCCGGGACTCACCCGTGGGTACGCAGTATTTT.

The rearrangement uses TRBV28 and TRBJ2-1; TRBD2 aligns across 9 bases. The CDR3 covers 15 residues. With 6 bases clipped from V and 10 bases from J, the junction kept 13 bases outside the gene matches. Germline CDR1 and CDR2: MDHEN and SYDVKM. Here the CDR3 reads CASSQSGLALGEQFF. The CDR3 DNA follows: TGTGCCAGCAGCCAATCGGGACTAGCCTTAGGCGAGCAGTTCTTC.

Only a few counts were recorded for this clone. At the DNA level, this CDR3 is encoded by other sequences in the same sample as well. The chain combines TRBV18 with TRBJ2-7; 7 bases line up with TRBD1. After removal of 6 bases from V and 2 bases from J, the junction contained 4 bases not matched to a gene. Germline CDR1 KGHSH, CDR2 LQKENI. This CDR3 is built from 13 residues. CDR3 region: CASSPTGTYEQYF. CDR3 DNA sequence: TGTGCCAGCTCCCCGACAGGGACCTACGAGCAGTACTTC.